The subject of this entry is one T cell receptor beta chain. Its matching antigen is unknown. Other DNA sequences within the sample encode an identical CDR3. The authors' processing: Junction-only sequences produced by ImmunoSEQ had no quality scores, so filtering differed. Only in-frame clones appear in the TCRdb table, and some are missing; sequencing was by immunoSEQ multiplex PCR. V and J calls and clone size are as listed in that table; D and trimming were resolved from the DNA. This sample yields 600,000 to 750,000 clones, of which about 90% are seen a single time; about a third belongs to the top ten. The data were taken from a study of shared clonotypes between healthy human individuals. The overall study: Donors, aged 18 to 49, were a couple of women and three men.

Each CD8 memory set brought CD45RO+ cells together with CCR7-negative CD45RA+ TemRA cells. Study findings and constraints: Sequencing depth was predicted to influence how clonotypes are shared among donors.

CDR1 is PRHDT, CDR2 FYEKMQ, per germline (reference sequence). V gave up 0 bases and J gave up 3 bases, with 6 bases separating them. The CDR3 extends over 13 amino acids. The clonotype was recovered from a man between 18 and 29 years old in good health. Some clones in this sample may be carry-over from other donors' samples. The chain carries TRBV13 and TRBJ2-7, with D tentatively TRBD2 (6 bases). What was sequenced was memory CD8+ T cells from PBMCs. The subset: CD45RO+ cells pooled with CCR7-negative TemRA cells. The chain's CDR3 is CASSLGRGYEQYF. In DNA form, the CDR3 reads TGTGCCAGCAGCTTAGGGCGGGGCTACGAGCAGTACTTC.